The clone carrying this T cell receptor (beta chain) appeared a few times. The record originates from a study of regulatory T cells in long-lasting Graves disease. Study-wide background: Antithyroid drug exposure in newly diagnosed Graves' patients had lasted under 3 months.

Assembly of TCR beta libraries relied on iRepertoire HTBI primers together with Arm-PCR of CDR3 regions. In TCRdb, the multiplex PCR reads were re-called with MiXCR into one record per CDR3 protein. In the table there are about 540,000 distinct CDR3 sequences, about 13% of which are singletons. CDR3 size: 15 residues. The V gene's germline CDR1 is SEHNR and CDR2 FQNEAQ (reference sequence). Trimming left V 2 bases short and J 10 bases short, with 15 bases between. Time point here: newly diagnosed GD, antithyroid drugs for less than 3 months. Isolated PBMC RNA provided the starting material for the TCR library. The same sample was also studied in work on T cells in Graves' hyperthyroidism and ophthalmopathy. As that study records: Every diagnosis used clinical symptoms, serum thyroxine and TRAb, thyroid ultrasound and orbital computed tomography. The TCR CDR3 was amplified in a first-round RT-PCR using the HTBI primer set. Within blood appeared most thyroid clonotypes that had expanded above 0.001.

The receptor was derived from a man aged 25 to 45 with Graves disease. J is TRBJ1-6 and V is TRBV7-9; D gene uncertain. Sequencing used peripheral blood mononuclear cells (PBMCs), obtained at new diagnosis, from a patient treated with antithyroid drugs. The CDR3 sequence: CASSLFQATTSPLHF. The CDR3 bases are TGTGCCAGCAGCTTATTCCAGGCTACCACGTCACCCCTCCACTTT. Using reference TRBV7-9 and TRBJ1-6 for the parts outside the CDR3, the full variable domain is DTGVSQNPRHKITKRGQNVTFRCDPISEHNRLYWYRQTLGQGPEFLTYFQNEAQLEKSRLLSDRFSAERPKGSFSTLEIQRTEQGDSAMYLCASSLFQATTSPLHFGNGTRLTVT.